This T cell receptor (beta chain) is from a study of Graves' ophthalmopathy and Graves' hyperthyroidism. Comment on this clonotype: Its antigen is undetermined.

Notes on the study in general: Blood also contained most of the expanded thyroid clonotypes above 0.001 frequency. Ophthalmopathy progression was predicted by the model at about 69% sensitivity and about 79% specificity. Ophthalmopathy versus stable hyperthyroidism: 13-signature model gave under 90% sensitivity, less than 83% specificity.

Establishment of the diagnosis relied upon clinical symptoms, serum thyroxine, TRAb, thyroid ultrasound and orbital computed tomography. V was shortened by 0 bases and J by 7 bases, with 7 bases between the two germline ends. CDR3 length: 13 amino acids. CDR1 MNHNY and CDR2 SVGAGI come from the germline V gene (reference sequence). RNA transcripts were the template, and TCR beta CDR3 regions were amplified from them. Second-round multiplex PCR followed a first-round RT-PCR using HTBI primers. TCRdb reprocessed the multiplex PCR reads via MiXCR and lists one record per CDR3 protein. The table lists over a million distinct CDR3 sequences, roughly two fifths of them singletons.

The chain links TRBV6-6 to TRBJ1-5; D not certain. Sequenced sample: peripheral blood or thyroid tissue (not recorded which). This receptor was obtained from an adult man with Graves' hyperthyroidism. The CDR3 region is CASSYSVFQPQHF. DNA of the CDR3: TGTGCCAGCAGTTACTCGGTTTTCCAGCCCCAGCATTTT.